The sequence of this T cell receptor (beta chain) was determined in a study of shared clonotypes between healthy human individuals. Study at large: Researchers drew samples from a couple of women and three men aged 18 to 49. The study's findings and limits: The sole specimen, blood, was sampled, and tissue repertoires likely differ.

Deep-level settings were used for running the assay. Profiling relied on immunoSEQ multiplex PCR, and the TCRdb table lists in-frame clones only, not all of them. The sample consists of around 500,000 clones, about 76% of them appearing once. The germline CDR1 and CDR2 sequences are SGHTA and FQGNSA. CDR3 length: 15 residues. V shed 6 bases and J 6 bases; nucleotides not matched to a gene: 11. This clone was observed once. Antigen: not known. There were no recent acute infections or vaccinations among the donors, who were healthy HIV-negative adults. This clonotype originated in a woman between 40 and 50 years old in good health. Some clones in this sample may be carry-over from other donors' samples. Sequenced sample: PBMCs. The chain uses TRBV7-2 and TRBJ2-3, with 8 bases identical to TRBD2. The CDR3 reads CASRPPGLEGDTQYF. Written as DNA, the CDR3 is TGTGCCAGCAGACCACCGGGACTAGAAGGTGATACGCAGTATTTT.